Below, 15 T cell receptor gamma chains from the same sample are listed, as sequenced in a study of Vδ1+ human thymocytes. What these receptors recognize is not known. Sequences come from RNA converted to cDNA by reverse transcription. The CDR3 regions were amplified by multiplex PCR from V-gene primers to a constant-region primer. TCRdb re-called the multiplex PCR reads using CATT. The sample consists of roughly 24,000 gamma-chain clones, around 13% of them appearing once. Study-wide results and limits: Thymic TRG and TRD repertoires appeared highly polyclonal, with Gaussian CDR3 length distributions.

Specimen: Vdelta1+ gamma-delta thymocytes from the thymus. Subset described: FACS-sorted CD3+ TCRalphabeta- TCRVdelta1+ TCRVdelta2- thymocytes. The receptor source for this set is a child under two years old who had congenital heart surgery.

There are a few counts of this clone. The chain combines TRGV3 with TRGJP2. CDR1 VTNTFY and CDR2 YDVSTARD come from the germline V gene (reference sequence). This CDR3 is built from 16 residues. V lost 0 bases to trimming and J lost 5 bases; unmatched junction nucleotides: 9. CDR3 nucleotides: TGTGCCACCTGGGACAGGCACACCCTGAGTGATTGGATCAAGACGTTT. This codes for CATWDRHTLSDWIKTF.

The chain recombines TRGV9 with TRGJ1 or TRGJ2. Germline trimming cut 2 bases from V and 8 bases from J; bases unmatched to any gene: 9. Germline lookup yields CDR1 GITISATS and CDR2 ISYDGTV (reference sequence). CDR3 length: 13 residues. The CDR3 region has the DNA TGTGCCTTGTGGGAGGCGAGGTCCAATAAGAAACTCTTT. Translation: CALWEARSNKKLF.

This chain links TRGV8 with TRGJP1. J lost 0 bases, V lost 0 bases, and 13 bases had no gene match. The CDR3 covers 19 residues. Germline CDR1 and CDR2: VENAVY and YDSYNSRV. Written as DNA, the CDR3 is TGTGCCACCTGGGATAGGCCGGGGCGACCCTATACCACTGGTTGGTTCAAGATATTT. Translating it yields CATWDRPGRPYTTGWFKIF.

The chain combines TRGV4 with TRGJ1 or TRGJ2. The CDR3 extends over 13 amino acids. V trimming: 6 bases; J trimming: 10 bases; junction bases outside the gene matches: 15. The V gene's germline CDR1 is EGSTGY and CDR2 YDSYTSSV. CDR3 amino acids: CATWPPGGGKKLF. The CDR3 bases are TGTGCCACCTGGCCGCCCGGGGGGGGGAAGAAACTCTTT.

This clone has just a few counts. V gene TRGV3 combines with J gene TRGJ1 or TRGJ2. The CDR3 spans 15 residues. Per germline, CDR1 VTNTFY and CDR2 YDVSTARD (reference sequence). V lost 0 bases, J lost 7 bases, and 12 bases stayed unmatched. The CDR3 nucleotides are TGTGCCACCTGGGACAGGCCGCTCGGGTACTATAAGAAACTCTTT. This codes for CATWDRPLGYYKKLF.

The chain couples TRGV5 to TRGJ1 or TRGJ2. V was pared by 6 bases and J by 8 bases, with 10 bases of the junction left unmatched. The germline gives CDR1 VINAFY, CDR2 YDVSNSKD. The CDR3 covers 12 residues. The CDR3 region is CATWTGRNKKLF. The CDR3, as DNA: TGTGCCACCTGGACCGGTCGGAATAAGAAACTCTTT.

This clone has a handful of counts. A much more abundant neighbour one base away suggests this may be a read error. Other nucleotide sequences from this sample produce the same CDR3. The rearrangement links TRGV2 to TRGJ1 or TRGJ2. The trim removed 0 bases at V and 3 bases at J, leaving 2 bases unmatched. The germline V gene has CDR1 EGSNGY and CDR2 YDSYNSKV. CDR3 length: 13 amino acids. CDR3 in DNA: TGTGCCACCTGGGACGGGATTTATTATAAGAAACTCTTT. Translating gives CATWDGIYYKKLF.

This clone was counted between two and nine times. Distinct nucleotide sequences in the sample also encode this CDR3. The chain is built from TRGV2 and TRGJ1 or TRGJ2. This CDR3 region has 14 residues. Germline V gene data show CDR1 as EGSNGY and CDR2 as YDSYNSKV. Trimming cost V 1 base and J 3 bases; bases outside gene matches: 6. The CDR3, as DNA: TGTGCCACCTGGGACGGCCCTTCTTATTATAAGAAACTCTTT. The encoded protein is CATWDGPSYYKKLF.

This clone was seen a few times. The J gene is TRGJ1 or TRGJ2, the V gene TRGV3. J gave up 0 bases and V 0 bases, and 5 bases lay outside the gene matches. There are 15 residues in the CDR3. Germline CDR1 reads VTNTFY; CDR2 reads YDVSTARD (reference sequence). CDR3 residues: CATWDRPENYYKKLF. CDR3 bases: TGTGCCACCTGGGACAGGCCCGAGAATTATTATAAGAAACTCTTT.

This clone showed up just a few times. The genes are TRGV3 and TRGJ1 or TRGJ2. CDR3 length equals 13 residues. The ends lost 1 base at V and 4 bases at J; junction bases unmatched: 4. Germline-derived CDR1 and CDR2 are VTNTFY and YDVSTARD (reference sequence). CDR3 loop: CATWDSLYYKKLF. CDR3 nucleotide sequence: TGTGCCACCTGGGACAGCTTATATTATAAGAAACTCTTT.

This clone was seen only a few times. A read error may produce the germline difference seen at one junction end. This sequence joins TRGV4 and TRGJP1. Germline CDR1 reads EGSTGY; CDR2 reads YDSYTSSV. The CDR3 has 18 residues. The CDR3 is CATWNGALRYTTGWFEIF. The DNA for the CDR3 is TGTGCCACCTGGAATGGGGCTCTTAGATATACCACTGGTTGGTTCGAGATATTT.

This clone was seen a handful of times. At one end, the junction sequence differs from germline, possibly due to a read error. The chain is built from TRGV4 and TRGJ1 or TRGJ2. Germline CDR1 is EGSTGY and CDR2 is YDSYTSSV. The CDR3 covers 12 residues. CDR3 nucleotides: TGTGCCACCTGGAATGGCGCGGGTAAGAAACTCTTT. Its translation: CATWNGAGKKLF.

The V and J genes are TRGV4 and TRGJP1. The CDR3 has 15 residues. Germline assignment: CDR1 EGSTGY and CDR2 YDSYTSSV. Trimming at V came to 4 bases and at J to 0 bases, leaving 5 bases not matched to a gene. CDR3 protein: CATWDDHTTGWFKIF. CDR3 in DNA: TGTGCCACCTGGGACGACCATACCACTGGTTGGTTCAAGATATTT.

V is TRGV3 and J is TRGJP2. Germline V lookup: CDR1 VTNTFY, CDR2 YDVSTARD (reference sequence). Germline trimming cut 4 bases from V and 0 bases from J; bases unmatched to any gene: 5. The CDR3 is 15 residues long. The CDR3: CATWEAYSSDWIKTF. CDR3 bases: TGTGCCACCTGGGAGGCCTATAGTAGTGATTGGATCAAGACGTTT.

As to this clone: The sample contains more than one DNA sequence encoding this CDR3. V usage is TRGV9 and J usage is TRGJP2. The CDR3 is 12 residues long. After removal of 5 bases from V and 5 bases from J, the junction contained 2 bases not matched to a gene. CDR1 is GITISATS, CDR2 ISYDGTV, per germline (reference sequence). As DNA, the CDR3 is TGTGCCTTGTGGGTGAGTGATTGGATCAAGACGTTT. Its protein product is CALWVSDWIKTF.